This note documents a single T cell receptor beta chain sequence. Its specificity is unknown. The data are from a study of post-analysis software for immune sequencing data. Study overall: The patients showed relapsing-remitting, secondary progressive and progressive-relapsing multiple sclerosis courses. Findings and caveats of the study: Strong same-batch co-clustering of samples appeared with F measure clustering. Five or six TRBV segments, TRBV5-6, TRBV5-1 and TRBV20-1 among them, were found more frequent in patients than controls. Controls had significantly higher normalized Chao1 diversity than multiple sclerosis patients.

The V and J ends lost 5 bases and 6 bases, in that order; junction bases with no gene match: 7. CDR1 MDHEN and CDR2 SYDVKM come from the germline V gene. This CDR3 has 15 residues. TCR beta libraries were prepared from cDNA with unique molecular identifiers. When roughly 0.9 to 10 million T cells were used, they gave some 520,000 cDNA molecules. TCRdb itself ran the PCR reads through MiXCR, one entry per CDR3 protein. Of roughly 800,000 distinct CDR3 sequences in the sample, approximately 57% were seen once. Source material: blood. The chain carries TRBV28 and TRBJ2-1, with 10 positions matching TRBD2. The source of this sequence is a girl aged 10-17 years with multiple sclerosis. The CDR3 DNA is TGTGCCAGCAGTGGTAGCGGGAGGTCGCTCAATGAGCAGTTCTTC. Translation: CASSGSGRSLNEQFF.